Listed below are T cell receptor beta chains from one sample, sequenced in a study of T-cell memory formation after mild COVID-19. TCRdb re-derived calls from the 5' RACE reads in MiXCR, one entry per CDR3 protein. This table has hundreds of thousands of distinct CDR3 sequences, 15% to 20% appearing once. Sequenced input: PBMCs or a T cell subset sorted from them (not recorded which). These receptors were collected from an adult woman who had mild COVID-19 (a few samples of this study predate the infection). Cell type and time point are not known. Both conserved end residues are part of each CDR3. The D gene is left open where the match is weak. Not every row has a clone size; where given, it reads once, few, many or a size class.

j_call clone_size d_call v_call cdr3_aa cdr3_nt
TRBJ2-1 - - TRBV20-1 CSARGASSIYEQFF TGCAGTGCTAGAGGTGCTAGTAGTATCTATGAGCAGTTCTTC
TRBJ2-4 - TRBD2 TRBV18 CASSPTSSGLAKNIQYF TGTGCCAGCTCACCAACCTCTAGCGGATTAGCCAAAAACATTCAGTACTTC
TRBJ1-1 - TRBD1 TRBV9 CASSVVQGALETEAFF TGTGCCAGCAGCGTAGTACAGGGGGCGCTTGAGACTGAAGCTTTCTTT
TRBJ1-1 few - TRBV7-9 CAMGNPEAFF TGTGCCATGGGGAACCCTGAAGCTTTCTTT
TRBJ1-4 - - TRBV4-1 CASSPTDTNEKLFF TGCGCCAGCAGCCCGACGGACACTAATGAAAAACTGTTTTTT
TRBJ1-5 few - TRBV4-2 CASSQVEGTGQPQHF TGTGCCAGCAGCCAAGTGGAGGGGACTGGCCAGCCCCAGCATTTT
TRBJ2-7 - - TRBV24-1 CATSDGHLGSYEQYF TGTGCCACCAGTGATGGACACCTAGGTTCCTACGAGCAGTACTTC
TRBJ1-2 many TRBD1 TRBV7-2 CASSQQGGSYGYTF TGTGCCAGCAGTCAACAGGGGGGTAGCTATGGCTACACCTTC
TRBJ2-1 - - TRBV11-2 CASSLVPPWTIDNEQFF TGTGCCAGCAGCTTAGTCCCGCCTTGGACCATCGACAATGAGCAGTTCTTC
TRBJ1-5 - TRBD1 TRBV6-2/TRBV6-3 CASSNRDRGPEISNQPQHF TGTGCCAGCAGTAACCGGGACAGGGGGCCTGAAATTAGCAATCAGCCCCAGCATTTT
TRBJ1-5 - - TRBV9 CASSEEGGPRNQPQHF TGTGCCAGCAGCGAGGAGGGCGGACCGAGAAATCAGCCCCAGCATTTT
TRBJ2-1 few - TRBV15 CATSRVRTSYNEQFF TGTGCCACCAGCAGAGTGAGGACCTCCTACAATGAGCAGTTCTTC
TRBJ1-1 - - TRBV6-5 CASSTPLNTEAFF TGTGCCAGCAGTACTCCCCTGAACACTGAAGCTTTCTTT
TRBJ1-1 - - TRBV3-1 CASSQGVGYTEAFF TGTGCCAGCAGCCAAGGTGTCGGATACACTGAAGCTTTCTTT
TRBJ1-2 - - TRBV5-1 CASSPVEGSAYGYTF TGCGCCAGCAGCCCTGTGGAGGGGTCGGCCTATGGCTACACCTTC
TRBJ1-5 few TRBD1 TRBV4-1 CASSQGTGSLGPQHF TGCGCCAGCAGCCAAGGGACAGGGAGCCTAGGGCCCCAGCATTTT
TRBJ2-5 few - TRBV27 CASSSSRLDVGETQYF TGTGCCAGCAGTTCTAGCCGACTCGATGTGGGGGAGACCCAGTACTTC
TRBJ2-3 many TRBD1 TRBV5-5 CASSLRIAGGITDTQYF TGTGCCAGCAGCTTGCGAATCGCAGGGGGTATCACAGATACGCAGTATTTT
TRBJ1-1 - - TRBV30 CAWTQLKGASNEAFF TGTGCCTGGACACAACTCAAAGGAGCATCTAATGAAGCTTTCTTT
TRBJ2-7 - - TRBV7-9 CASSQGGSPSYEQYF TGTGCCAGCAGCCAAGGGGGGTCACCCTCCTACGAGCAGTACTTC
TRBJ2-5 few - TRBV6-2/TRBV6-3 CASSYSIWGEGDQETQYF TGTGCCAGCAGTTACTCGATTTGGGGCGAAGGGGATCAAGAGACCCAGTACTTC
TRBJ1-3 few - TRBV12-3/TRBV12-4 CASSPAYF TGTGCCAGCAGTCCCGCGTATTTT
TRBJ1-2 few - TRBV6-2/TRBV6-3 CASSYRGGYGYTF TGTGCCAGCAGTTACCGGGGTGGCTATGGCTACACCTTC
TRBJ2-3 few - TRBV21-1 CARQATGDTDTQYF TGTGCCAGGCAAGCGACAGGTGACACAGATACGCAGTATTTT
TRBJ2-1 - - TRBV7-6 CASSLAPADNEQFF TGTGCCAGCAGCTTAGCGCCGGCAGACAATGAGCAGTTCTTC
TRBJ2-1 few TRBD1 TRBV2 CASRMTGGGEQFF TGTGCCAGCAGAATGACAGGGGGCGGGGAGCAGTTCTTC
TRBJ2-7 few TRBD2 TRBV19 CASSISFLAGDSYEQYF TGTGCCAGTAGTATTTCGTTCCTAGCGGGAGATTCCTACGAGCAGTACTTC
TRBJ1-2 - - TRBV30 CAWSPREDGYTF TGTGCCTGGAGTCCCCGGGAGGATGGCTACACCTTC
TRBJ2-7 - TRBD2 TRBV20-1 CSAATPSGTYEQYF TGCAGTGCCGCAACTCCTAGCGGGACCTACGAGCAGTACTTC
TRBJ1-1 - - TRBV2 CASSPELHRLYPAFF TGTGCCAGCAGTCCCGAGTTACACAGGTTGTACCCAGCTTTCTTT
TRBJ2-7 - TRBD1 TRBV12-3/TRBV12-4 CASTKRGTGHGYTSYEQYF TGTGCCAGCACAAAAAGGGGGACAGGGCATGGCTATACCTCCTACGAGCAGTACTTC
TRBJ2-1 - - TRBV12-3/TRBV12-4 CAPRDNEQFF TGTGCCCCGAGAGACAATGAGCAGTTCTTC
TRBJ1-5 - TRBD1 TRBV24-1 CATSGGQGPNQPQHF TGTGCCACCAGTGGGGGACAGGGCCCCAATCAGCCCCAGCATTTT
TRBJ2-1 - - TRBV4-3 CASSQEPYYYNEQFF TGCGCCAGCAGCCAAGAGCCGTACTACTACAATGAGCAGTTCTTC
TRBJ2-7 - TRBD1 TRBV2 CASRTDRVSGEQYF TGTGCCAGCAGGACCGACAGGGTCAGCGGCGAGCAGTACTTC
TRBJ2-7 - TRBD1 TRBV19 CASSGLRQGNDYEQYF TGTGCCAGTAGTGGACTCCGACAGGGGAACGACTACGAGCAGTACTTC
TRBJ1-1 few - TRBV7-9 CATARGMNTEAFF TGTGCCACCGCCAGGGGTATGAACACTGAAGCTTTCTTT